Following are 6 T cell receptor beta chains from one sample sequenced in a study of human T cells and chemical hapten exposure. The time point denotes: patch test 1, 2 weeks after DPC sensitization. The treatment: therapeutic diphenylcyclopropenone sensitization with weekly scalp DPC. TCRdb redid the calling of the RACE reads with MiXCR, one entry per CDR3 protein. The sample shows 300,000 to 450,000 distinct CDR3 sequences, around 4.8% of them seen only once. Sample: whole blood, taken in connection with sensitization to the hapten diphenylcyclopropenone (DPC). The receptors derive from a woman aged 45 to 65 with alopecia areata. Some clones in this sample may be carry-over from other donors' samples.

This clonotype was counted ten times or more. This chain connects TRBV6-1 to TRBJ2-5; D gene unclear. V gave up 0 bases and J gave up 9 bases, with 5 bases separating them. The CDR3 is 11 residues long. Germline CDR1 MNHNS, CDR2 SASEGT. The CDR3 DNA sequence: TGTGCCAGCAGTGAAGCATGGGCCCAGTACTTC. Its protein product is CASSEAWAQYF.

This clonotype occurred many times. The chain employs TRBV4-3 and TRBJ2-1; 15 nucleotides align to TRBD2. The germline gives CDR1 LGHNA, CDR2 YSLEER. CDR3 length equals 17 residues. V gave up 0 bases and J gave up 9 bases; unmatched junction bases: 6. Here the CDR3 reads CASSQDLGTSGRIEQFF. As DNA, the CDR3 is TGCGCCAGCAGCCAAGATCTGGGGACTAGCGGGAGGATTGAGCAGTTCTTC.

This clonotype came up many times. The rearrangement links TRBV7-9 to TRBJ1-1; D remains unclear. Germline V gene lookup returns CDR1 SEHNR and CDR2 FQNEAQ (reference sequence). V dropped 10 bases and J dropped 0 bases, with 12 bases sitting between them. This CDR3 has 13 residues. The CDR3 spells CAIWHTLNTEAFF. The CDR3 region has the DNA TGTGCCATATGGCACACGTTGAACACTGAAGCTTTCTTT.

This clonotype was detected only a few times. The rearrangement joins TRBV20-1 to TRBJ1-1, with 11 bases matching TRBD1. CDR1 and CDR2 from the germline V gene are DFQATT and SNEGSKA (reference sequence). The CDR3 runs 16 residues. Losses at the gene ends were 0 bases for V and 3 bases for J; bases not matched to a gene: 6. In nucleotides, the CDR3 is TGCAGTGCTAGAGACCCGGGACAGGGGGACGACACTGAAGCTTTCTTT. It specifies CSARDPGQGDDTEAFF.

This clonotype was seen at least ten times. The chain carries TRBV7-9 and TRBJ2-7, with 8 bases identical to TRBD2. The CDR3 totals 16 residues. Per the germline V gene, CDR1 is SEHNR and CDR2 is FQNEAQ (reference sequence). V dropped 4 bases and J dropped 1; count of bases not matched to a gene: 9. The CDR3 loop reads CASSSQGAGVSYEQYF. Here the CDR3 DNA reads TGTGCCAGCAGCTCCCAAGGAGCGGGAGTATCCTACGAGCAGTACTTC.

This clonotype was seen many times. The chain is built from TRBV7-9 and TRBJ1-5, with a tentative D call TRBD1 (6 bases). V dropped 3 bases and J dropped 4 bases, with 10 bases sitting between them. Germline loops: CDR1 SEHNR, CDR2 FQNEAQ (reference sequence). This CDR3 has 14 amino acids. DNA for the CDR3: TGTGCCAGCAGCTTCGGGGGGCTTAATCAGCCCCAGCATTTT. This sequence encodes CASSFGGLNQPQHF.